These 8 T cell receptor beta chains were sequenced from one sample in a study of blood T cell repertoires in COVID-19. The protocol was immunoSEQ multiplex PCR, while the TCRdb copy is restricted to in-frame clones and leaves out a portion. The sample shows around 130,000 clones, about three quarters of them seen only once. The sample taken for sequencing was peripheral blood. Receptor source: a man aged 45-65 years with acute or convalescent COVID-19.

The V call is TRBV27, the J call TRBJ2-7; 9 positions match TRBD1. Germline V lookup: CDR1 MNHEY, CDR2 SMNVEV (reference sequence). V lost 6 bases, J lost 1 base, and 7 bases stayed unmatched. There are 15 residues in the CDR3. CDR3 DNA sequence: TGTGCCAGCAGACAACAGGGGGCGCGGTCCTACGAGCAGTACTTC. This gives the protein CASRQQGARSYEQYF.

The genes are TRBV5-1 and TRBJ1-1, with D perhaps TRBD1 (6 bases). Germline V gene lookup returns CDR1 SGHRS and CDR2 YFSETQ. Trimming cost V 3 bases and J 1 base, with 28 bases left between them. There are 20 residues in the CDR3. The CDR3 loop reads CASSSQLTGTTLRANTEAFF. CDR3 nucleotide sequence: TGCGCCAGCAGCTCGCAGCTGACAGGAACCACCCTCAGGGCGAACACTGAAGCTTTCTTT. Filled out from reference TRBV5-1 and TRBJ1-1, the complete variable domain reads KAGVTQTPRYLIKTRGQQVTLSCSPISGHRSVSWYQQTPGQGLQFLFEYFSETQRNKGNFPGRFSGRQFSNSRSEMNVSTLELGDSALYLCASSSQLTGTTLRANTEAFFGQGTRLTVV.

To note about this clone: This sample also contains other DNA sequences that code for the same CDR3. V and J are TRBV19 and TRBJ2-5, with 7 bases lining up with TRBD1. Germline trimming cut 8 bases from V and 5 bases from J; bases unmatched to any gene: 2. The CDR3 contains 11 residues. Germline values: CDR1 LNHDA, CDR2 SQIVND (reference sequence). The CDR3 loop is CASRGGETQYF. In DNA form, the CDR3 reads TGTGCCAGTCGAGGGGGCGAGACCCAGTACTTC.

This clone was seen once. This chain joins TRBV5-1 and TRBJ2-1; 7 bases map to TRBD1. Unmatched junction bases numbered 8, after V lost 0 bases and J lost 8 bases. Germline assignment: CDR1 SGHRS and CDR2 YFSETQ. The CDR3 runs to 15 residues. The chain's CDR3 is CASSLEQIGGYEQFF. The DNA for the CDR3 is TGCGCCAGCAGCTTGGAACAGATAGGGGGCTATGAGCAGTTCTTC.

J is TRBJ1-2 and V is TRBV9; D perhaps matches TRBD1 (6 bases). Trimming stripped 3 bases from V and 0 bases from J, with 12 bases between. Germline V gene sequence: CDR1 SGDLS, CDR2 YYNGEE. The CDR3 loop spans 15 amino acids. The CDR3 here is CASSGLRDTNYGYTF. The CDR3 DNA follows: TGTGCCAGCAGCGGACTCCGGGACACTAACTATGGCTACACCTTC.

The chain's CDR3 is CSASPAEGYGYTF. DNA for the CDR3: TGCAGTGCTAGTCCGGCAGAGGGCTATGGCTACACCTTC. The chain recombines TRBV20-1 with TRBJ1-2; D gene uncertain. Germline CDR1 is DFQATT and CDR2 is SNEGSKA (reference sequence). CDR3 length: 13 residues. Trimming took off 3 bases at V and 4 bases at J, with 12 bases between the two ends.

This chain's CDR3 is CAGGQENTEAFF. CDR3 bases: TGTGCCGGGGGACAGGAGAACACTGAAGCTTTCTTT. The V gene is TRBV30, the J gene TRBJ1-1, with 8 bases that match TRBD1. This CDR3 has 12 residues. CDR1 is GTSNPN and CDR2 is SVGIG in the germline V gene (reference sequence). The ends lost 8 bases at V and 1 base at J; junction bases unmatched: 3.

The chain carries TRBV5-1 and TRBJ2-5, with TRBD2 matching over 9 bases. V trimming: 2 bases; J trimming: 3 bases; junction bases outside the gene matches: 11. Germline V gene lookup returns CDR1 SGHRS and CDR2 YFSETQ. This CDR3 has 17 residues. CDR3 in DNA: TGCGCCAGCAGCTTAGGGGCGGGGGGGCCTTTCGAAGAGACCCAGTACTTC. Translation: CASSLGAGGPFEETQYF.